This T cell receptor beta chain derives from a study of cytomegalovirus exposure and HLA in healthy donors. Points from the study as a whole: Sequencing likely caused a cluster of highly shared sequence variants. The only immune exposure information that was available was CMV serostatus.

The PCR ran on 60 Vbeta and 13 Jbeta primers. Per the study methods: The authors later counted around 80 million unique TCR beta chains, some 11 million of them shared. Assay used: immunoSEQ multiplex PCR; TCRdb lists only in-frame clones, some missing. V and J calls and clone size are as listed in that table; D and trimming were resolved from the DNA. This repertoire shows about 120,000 clones, 50% to 75% found once; its top ten account for 6.5% to 9.5%. CDR1 and CDR2 from the germline V gene are MNHEY and SMNVEV (reference sequence). This CDR3 spans 12 amino acids. V was shortened by 3 bases and J by 6 bases, with 8 bases between the two germline ends. Comments on this clone: Antigen: not known.

The sequence was obtained from a woman between 40 and 55 years old in good health and CMV-seropositive. The sequenced sample was PBMCs. The rearrangement uses TRBV27 and TRBJ1-2; possible D gene TRBD1, 6 bases. CDR3 bases: TGTGCCAGCAGTTTCAGGGGAGATGGCTACACCTTC. Protein: CASSFRGDGYTF.